The 7 T cell receptor beta chains presented below share a single source sample, sequenced in a study of control samples from healthy donors and cancer patients. TCRdb keeps only in-frame clones here, not all; method: immunoSEQ multiplex PCR. The sample has some 54,000 clones, approximately 96% seen once. Sequencing used blood. Receptors originate from a woman between 25 and 40 years old in good health.

The chain recombines TRBV7-9 with TRBJ2-2; tentatively, D is TRBD1 (6 bases). Germline V gives CDR1 SEHNR, CDR2 FQNEAQ (reference sequence). Trimming removed 5 bases from V and 1 base from J, with 14 bases in between. The CDR3 is 16 residues long. CDR3 protein: CASSTSQGVNTGELFF. CDR3 DNA sequence: TGTGCCAGCAGCACTTCACAGGGTGTGAACACCGGGGAGCTGTTTTTT.

The chain joins TRBV2 to TRBJ1-4; D remains unclear. V was clipped by 6 bases and J by 5 bases, with 16 bases between them. The V gene's germline CDR1 is SNHLY and CDR2 FYNNEI. The CDR3 consists of 15 residues. The CDR3 DNA reads TGTGCCAGCAGGCCCCTAGAGGGAGAGAATGAAAAACTGTTTTTT. Translation: CASRPLEGENEKLFF.

V usage is TRBV19 and J usage is TRBJ2-1; 9 bases match TRBD2. Losses at the gene ends were 7 bases for V and 7 bases for J; bases not matched to a gene: 11. This CDR3 comprises 15 residues. Germline V gives CDR1 LNHDA, CDR2 SQIVND (reference sequence). CDR3 sequence: CASTPTSGFPNEQFF. The CDR3 DNA sequence: TGTGCCAGTACCCCGACTAGCGGCTTCCCTAATGAGCAGTTCTTC.

V and J are TRBV3-1 (or the pseudogene TRBV3-2) and TRBJ1-3; no firm D call. The length of the CDR3 is 15 residues. Per the germline V gene, CDR1 is LGHDT and CDR2 is YNNKEL (reference sequence). The V gene lost 2 bases and the J gene lost 3 bases, with 11 bases spanning the gap. This CDR3 is CASSQFRLGGNTIYF. The CDR3 nucleotides are TGTGCCAGCAGCCAATTCCGTCTGGGTGGAAACACCATATATTTT.

V usage is TRBV12-5 and J usage is TRBJ2-3; D unresolved. V shed 1 base and J shed 10 bases, with 15 bases lying between them. CDR1 and CDR2 from the germline V gene are LGHNT and FRNRAP. CDR3 length: 14 residues. CDR3 in DNA: TGTGCTAGTGGTTTGGGTCCCATCGGTACACCGCAGTATTTT. It encodes CASGLGPIGTPQYF. Full variable domain (outside the CDR3, taken from reference TRBV12-5 and TRBJ2-3): DARVTQTPRHKVTEMGQEVTMRCQPILGHNTVFWYRQTMMQGLELLAYFRNRAPLDDSGMPKDRFSAEMPDATLATLKIQPSEPRDSAVYFCASGLGPIGTPQYFGPGTRLTVL.

The chain recombines TRBV11-2 with TRBJ2-7; D is unclear. With 5 bases removed from V and 3 bases from J, the gap between germline ends came to 14 bases. Per germline, CDR1 SGHAT and CDR2 FQNNGV. This CDR3 is 14 amino acids long. In nucleotides, the CDR3 is TGTGCCAGCAGCAACCCCGGAAGGGTCTACGAGCAGTACTTC. Translated: CASSNPGRVYEQYF. The full variable domain, rest sourced from reference TRBV11-2 and TRBJ2-7, is EAGVAQSPRYKIIEKRQSVAFWCNPISGHATLYWYQQILGQGPKLLIQFQNNGVVDDSQLPKDRFSAERLKGVDSTLKIQPAKLEDSAVYLCASSNPGRVYEQYFGPGTRLTVT.

This chain's CDR3 is CASSQGAGAASSSRGAYNEQFF. CDR3 sequence (DNA): TGCGCCAGCAGCCAAGGAGCCGGGGCGGCTAGCAGCAGCAGGGGGGCCTACAATGAGCAGTTCTTC. This rearrangement joins TRBV4-1 to TRBJ2-1; possibly TRBD1 for D (7 bases). The V gene's germline CDR1 is MGHRA and CDR2 YSYEKL. The CDR3 covers 22 residues. V was clipped by 1 base and J by 2 bases, with 30 bases between them.